The present T cell receptor (beta chain) was sequenced within a study of T cell changes during pregnancy in multiple sclerosis. Data came from immunoSEQ multiplex PCR; TCRdb stores just in-frame clones and leaves some out. The sample records around 65,000 clones, 80% to 95% being singletons. The CDR3 sequence is 13 residues long. Germline V gene data show CDR1 as SGHRS and CDR2 as YFSETQ. V was cut by 0 bases and J by 4 bases, with 7 bases left in between. The source of this sequence is a female donor in good health, enrolled as a control in a pregnancy study. The sample was peripheral blood, taken in the second trimester of pregnancy. The rearrangement joins TRBV5-1 to TRBJ1-2, with D unresolved. The CDR3: CASSLVEGYGYTF. The CDR3 coding sequence is TGCGCCAGCAGCTTGGTTGAGGGCTATGGCTACACCTTC.